This TCR beta chain was profiled in a study of blood T cell repertoires in COVID-19. On the study more broadly: The samples span acute and convalescent COVID-19 from the United States, Italy and Spain. Sample material is recorded as cDNA or gDNA derived from T cells, B-cell-depleted T cells, or PBMCs.

On this clone: This specimen includes other DNA sequences encoding the same CDR3.

V shed 0 bases and J 3 bases; nucleotides not matched to a gene: 3. CDR1 SGHRS and CDR2 YFSETQ come from the germline V gene. The CDR3 consists of 15 residues. Per the original data handling: Using reference gene primer amplification, nucleated cell counts were estimated. TCRdb's table, derived via immunoSEQ multiplex PCR, lists solely in-frame clones and lacks some. V and J calls and clone size are as listed in that table; D and trimming were resolved from the DNA. Here the sample spans about 210,000 clones, about 90% being singletons. The source of this sequence is a man aged 25 to 40 with acute or convalescent COVID-19. Sequenced: peripheral blood. This chain uses TRBV5-1 with TRBJ2-1; 7 bases match TRBD2. CDR3 bases: TGCGCCAGCAGCTTGGGTACGGGGGGCTACAATGAGCAGTTCTTC. It codes for CASSLGTGGYNEQFF. Together with reference TRBV5-1 and TRBJ2-1, the CDR3 gives the full variable domain: KAGVTQTPRYLIKTRGQQVTLSCSPISGHRSVSWYQQTPGQGLQFLFEYFSETQRNKGNFPGRFSGRQFSNSRSEMNVSTLELGDSALYLCASSLGTGGYNEQFFGPGTRLTVL.